This T cell receptor (beta chain) was identified during a study of blood T cell repertoires in COVID-19. Study information: The origin of the acute and convalescent COVID-19 samples was the United States, Italy and Spain. The analysed material was cDNA or gDNA that came from T cells, B-cell-depleted T cells, or PBMCs.

Germline V CDR1 and CDR2: SGDLS, YYNGEE. V was pared by 4 bases and J by 5 bases, with 6 bases of the junction left unmatched. The CDR3 is 17 residues long. Under the authors' procedure: Amplification with reference gene primers provided the estimates of nucleated cell counts. TCRdb's copy holds only in-frame clones and misses some; the assay was immunoSEQ multiplex PCR. V and J calls and clone size follow that table, whereas D and trimming were derived from the DNA. Of some 220,000 clones listed, 70% to 90% are singletons. The sequence was obtained from a woman in her sixties or seventies with active or convalescent COVID-19. V and J are TRBV9 and TRBJ2-2; 15 positions agree with TRBD2. The specimen sequenced was peripheral blood. The CDR3 DNA reads as TGTGCCAGCAGCCTTCGGACTAGCGGGAGGGGTACCGGGGAGCTGTTTTTT. This encodes CASSLRTSGRGTGELFF.